This T cell receptor beta chain was sequenced during a study of blood T cell repertoires in COVID-19. TCRdb's table, derived via immunoSEQ multiplex PCR, lists solely in-frame clones and lacks some. The table records hundreds of thousands of clones, roughly 89% of them present only once. Material: peripheral blood. The source of this sequence is a woman younger than 45 with acute or convalescent COVID-19.

The CDR3, as DNA: TGTGCCAGCAGTAAACAGGGTCGGGGCACTGAAGCTTTCTTT. Protein product: CASSKQGRGTEAFF. The chain is built from TRBV25-1 and TRBJ1-1; D may be TRBD1 (6 bases). The CDR3 has 14 residues. Trimming cost V 5 bases and J 4 bases, with 14 bases left between them. Looked up from germline, CDR1 is MGHDK and CDR2 is SYGVNS.